A selection of T cell receptor beta chains follows, all from one sample in a study of blood T cell repertoires in COVID-19. The assay was immunoSEQ multiplex PCR, and TCRdb's table has in-frame clones only and misses some. Of 130,000 to 150,000 clones detected, 80% to 90% appear once; the ten largest clones hold about 8%. Source material: peripheral blood. The receptors were sampled from a woman aged 55-70 years with COVID-19, enrolled during active disease. Each CDR3 is given with its conserved first and last residue. A D gene is named only where the DNA matches it firmly. Expanded clones are given a class, and other clones once, few, many or no size at all.

CDR3,DNA,D,V,J,size
CASSHVRGSGMHF,TGCGCCAGCAGCCACGTAAGGGGATCAGGAATGCATTTT,.,TRBV4-1,TRBJ1-5,.
CASSPGQGGLREKLFF,TGTGCCAGCAGCCCGGGACAGGGTGGCCTTAGGGAAAAACTGTTTTTT,TRBD1,TRBV7-9,TRBJ1-4,.
CATSRLSEAFF,TGTGCCACCAGCAGACTGAGTGAAGCTTTCTTT,.,TRBV15,TRBJ1-1,.
CASRAGGDTQYF,TGTGCCAGCAGGGCCGGCGGAGATACGCAGTATTTT,.,TRBV7-9,TRBJ2-3,.
CASSQDGGAPYEQYF,TGTGCCAGCAGCCAAGACGGAGGGGCCCCCTACGAGCAGTACTTC,.,TRBV3-1/TRBV3-2,TRBJ2-7,.
CASTKPGGAPDTQYF,TGTGCCAGCACCAAGCCCGGGGGGGCCCCAGATACGCAGTATTTT,TRBD2,TRBV7-2,TRBJ2-3,once
CASSSGDRVDFEQYF,TGTGCCAGCAGTTCGGGGGACAGGGTTGACTTCGAGCAGTACTTC,TRBD1,TRBV6-5,TRBJ2-7,.
CASSSQDRVYYNSPLHF,TGCGCCAGCAGTTCTCAGGACAGGGTATACTATAATTCACCCCTCCACTTT,TRBD1,TRBV5-1,TRBJ1-6,.
CASSLVFRSYEQYF,TGTGCCAGCAGCTTAGTTTTCAGATCCTACGAGCAGTACTTC,.,TRBV7-8,TRBJ2-7,few
CSTLTGGREAFF,TGCAGCACCTTGACAGGGGGAAGAGAAGCTTTCTTT,TRBD1,TRBV29-1,TRBJ1-1,.
CASSSPGQGWYGYTF,TGTGCCAGCAGTTCCCCTGGACAGGGGTGGTATGGCTACACCTTC,TRBD1,TRBV27,TRBJ1-2,.
CASTPSRTGGPLSYEQYF,TGTGCCAGTACTCCCAGCCGGACAGGGGGCCCCCTCTCCTACGAGCAGTACTTC,TRBD1,TRBV19,TRBJ2-7,.
CASSLGLRQGGTYEQYF,TGTGCCAGCAGCTTAGGTCTTCGTCAGGGAGGAACCTACGAGCAGTACTTC,.,TRBV11-3,TRBJ2-7,.
CASSATGRGGTNEQFF,TGTGCCAGCAGCGCCACGGGGCGCGGGGGGACAAATGAGCAGTTCTTC,TRBD2,TRBV6-4,TRBJ2-1,.
CASSEASGAPDTQYF,TGTGCCAGCAGCGAAGCTAGCGGGGCCCCAGATACGCAGTATTTT,TRBD2,TRBV4-2,TRBJ2-3,.
CASTRSGLETQYF,TGTGCCAGCACCCGCAGCGGGCTGGAGACCCAGTACTTC,.,TRBV6-5,TRBJ2-5,.
CASSRTGTSGNQETQYF,TGTGCCAGCAGTAGGACCGGGACTAGCGGTAACCAAGAGACCCAGTACTTC,TRBD2,TRBV6-2/TRBV6-3,TRBJ2-5,.
CASSHRLAYTGELFF,TGTGCCAGCAGCCACCGACTAGCGTACACCGGGGAGCTGTTTTTT,TRBD2,TRBV14,TRBJ2-2,.
CASSYSPAAAQYF,TGTGCCAGCAGTTATTCCCCAGCTGCGGCGCAGTATTTT,.,TRBV6-2/TRBV6-3,TRBJ2-3,.
CASSHAGGHTEAFF,TGTGCCAGCAGCCACGCGGGAGGTCACACTGAAGCTTTCTTT,.,TRBV4-2,TRBJ1-1,.
CASSQAGVGGRTNTEAFF,TGCGCCAGCAGCCAAGCAGGGGTTGGGGGCCGGACAAACACTGAAGCTTTCTTT,.,TRBV4-1,TRBJ1-1,.
CASTPGGLSYEQYF,TGTGCCAGCACCCCAGGGGGTCTCTCCTACGAGCAGTACTTC,.,TRBV21-1,TRBJ2-7,.
CASSSTMGGSYNEQFF,TGTGCCAGCAGCTCAACAATGGGGGGGTCCTACAATGAGCAGTTCTTC,TRBD2,TRBV7-7,TRBJ2-1,once
CASSPASGTSNTGELFF,TGCGCCAGCAGCCCGGCCAGCGGGACTTCGAACACCGGGGAGCTGTTTTTT,TRBD2,TRBV5-1,TRBJ2-2,.
CASSRDRGGYGYTF,TGTGCCAGCAGCCGGGACAGGGGAGGGTATGGCTACACCTTC,TRBD1,TRBV13,TRBJ1-2,.
CASSSPPIDLNTEAFF,TGTGCCAGCAGCTCGCCCCCAATAGATCTGAACACTGAAGCTTTCTTT,.,TRBV11-2,TRBJ1-1,.
CASNGQGSVDQPQHF,TGTGCCAGCAATGGACAGGGCAGTGTCGATCAGCCCCAGCATTTT,TRBD1,TRBV2,TRBJ1-5,.
CASSERRREGAGQQYF,TGTGCCAGCAGTGAGAGGCGCCGAGAGGGAGCGGGGCAGCAGTACTTC,TRBD2,TRBV6-1,TRBJ2-7,.
CASSTTGTVHEQYF,TGCGCCAGCAGCACTACCGGGACAGTCCACGAGCAGTACTTC,TRBD1,TRBV5-1,TRBJ2-7,.
CASRQPPRTGWDKNIQYF,TGTGCCAGCAGGCAGCCCCCTCGGACAGGGTGGGACAAAAACATTCAGTACTTC,TRBD1,TRBV27,TRBJ2-4,.
CASSFLGQGESPLHF,TGTGCCAGCAGTTTCCTCGGACAGGGGGAATCACCCCTCCACTTT,TRBD1,TRBV27,TRBJ1-6,.